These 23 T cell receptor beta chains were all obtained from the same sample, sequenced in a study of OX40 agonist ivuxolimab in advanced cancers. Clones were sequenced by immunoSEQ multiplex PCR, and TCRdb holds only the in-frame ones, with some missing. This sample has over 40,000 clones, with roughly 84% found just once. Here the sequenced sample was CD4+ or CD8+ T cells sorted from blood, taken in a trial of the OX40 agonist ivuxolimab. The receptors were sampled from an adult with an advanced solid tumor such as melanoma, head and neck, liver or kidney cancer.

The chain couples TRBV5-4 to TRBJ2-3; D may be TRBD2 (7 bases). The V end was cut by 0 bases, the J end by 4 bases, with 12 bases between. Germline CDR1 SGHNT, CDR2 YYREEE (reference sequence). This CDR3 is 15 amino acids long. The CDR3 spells CASSLGGGRADTQYF. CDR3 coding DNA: TGTGCCAGCAGCTTGGGCGGGGGCCGCGCAGATACGCAGTATTTT.

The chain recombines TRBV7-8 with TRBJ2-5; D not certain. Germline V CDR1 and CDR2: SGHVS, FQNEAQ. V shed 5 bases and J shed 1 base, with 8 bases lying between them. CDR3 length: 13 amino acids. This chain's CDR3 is CASSPISQETQYF. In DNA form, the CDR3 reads TGTGCCAGCAGCCCCATTAGCCAAGAGACCCAGTACTTC.

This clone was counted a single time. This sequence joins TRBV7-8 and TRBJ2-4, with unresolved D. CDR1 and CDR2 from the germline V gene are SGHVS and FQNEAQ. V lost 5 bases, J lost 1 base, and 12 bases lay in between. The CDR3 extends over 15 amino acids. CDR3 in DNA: TGTGCCAGCAGCCCACTTACATTGGCCAAAAACATTCAGTACTTC. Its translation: CASSPLTLAKNIQYF.

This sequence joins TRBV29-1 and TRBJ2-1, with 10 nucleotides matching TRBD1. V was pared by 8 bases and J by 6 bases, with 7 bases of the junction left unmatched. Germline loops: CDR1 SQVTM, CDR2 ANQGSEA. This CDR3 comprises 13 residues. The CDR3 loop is CSTDRGLGNEQFF. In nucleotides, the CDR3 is TGCAGCACAGACAGGGGGCTGGGCAATGAGCAGTTCTTC.

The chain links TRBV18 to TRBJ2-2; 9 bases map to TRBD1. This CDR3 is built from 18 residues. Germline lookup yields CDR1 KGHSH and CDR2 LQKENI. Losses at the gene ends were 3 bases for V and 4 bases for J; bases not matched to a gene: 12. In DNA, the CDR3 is TGTGCCAGCTCACCGCTCGGACAGGGGTCCGCGAGCACCGGGGAGCTGTTTTTT. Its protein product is CASSPLGQGSASTGELFF.

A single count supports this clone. The CDR3 DNA reads as TGTGCCAGCAGCCTGTTAAGGAGGGCAGGGGCGAACACCGGGGAGCTGTTTTTT. As protein: CASSLLRRAGANTGELFF. The chain links TRBV14 to TRBJ2-2; TRBD1 or TRBD2 may be the D gene (6 bases each). Trimming took off 4 bases at V and 0 bases at J, with 18 bases between the two ends. CDR3 length: 18 residues. Germline loops: CDR1 SGHDN, CDR2 FVKESK.

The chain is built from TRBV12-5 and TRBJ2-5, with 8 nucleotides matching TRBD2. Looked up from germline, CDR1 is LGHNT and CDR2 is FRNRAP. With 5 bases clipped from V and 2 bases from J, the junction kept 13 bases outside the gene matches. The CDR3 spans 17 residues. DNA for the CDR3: TGTGCTAGTGGTGCCGTCTGGAGCGGGAGTTCTCAAGAGACCCAGTACTTC. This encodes CASGAVWSGSSQETQYF.

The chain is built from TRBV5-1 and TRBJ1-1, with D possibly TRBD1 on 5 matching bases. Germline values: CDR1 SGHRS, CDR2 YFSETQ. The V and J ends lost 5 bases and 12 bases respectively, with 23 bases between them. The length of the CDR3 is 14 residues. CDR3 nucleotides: TGCGCCAGCAGGCTGGAAAGGGGCTCTCAAAAGACTTTCTTT. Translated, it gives CASRLERGSQKTFF.

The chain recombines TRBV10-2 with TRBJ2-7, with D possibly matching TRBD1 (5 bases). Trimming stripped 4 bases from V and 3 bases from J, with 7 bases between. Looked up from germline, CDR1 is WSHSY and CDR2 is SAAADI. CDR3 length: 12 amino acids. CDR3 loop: CASSVTGYEQYF. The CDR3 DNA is TGCGCCAGCAGTGTAACAGGCTACGAGCAGTACTTC.

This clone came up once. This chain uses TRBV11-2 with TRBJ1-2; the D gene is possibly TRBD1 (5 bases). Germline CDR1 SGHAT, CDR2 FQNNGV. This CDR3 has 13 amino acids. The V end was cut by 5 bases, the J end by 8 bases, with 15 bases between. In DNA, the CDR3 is TGTGCCAGCAGCCGCCCGGCTGAGGGGGGCTACACCTTC. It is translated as CASSRPAEGGYTF.

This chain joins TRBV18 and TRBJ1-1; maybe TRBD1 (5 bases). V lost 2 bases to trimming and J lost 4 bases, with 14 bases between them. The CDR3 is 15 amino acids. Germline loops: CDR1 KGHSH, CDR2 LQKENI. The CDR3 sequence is CASSPSRGEGTEAFF. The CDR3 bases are TGTGCCAGCTCACCAAGTAGGGGAGAGGGCACTGAAGCTTTCTTT.

The CDR3 DNA sequence: TGCAGTGCTAGAGATCGGAGGACCCAGTACTTC. Its translation is CSARDRRTQYF. This sequence joins TRBV20-1 and TRBJ2-5; no clear D. V lost 0 bases to trimming and J lost 7 bases, with 6 bases between them. CDR1 DFQATT and CDR2 SNEGSKA come from the germline V gene (reference sequence). The CDR3 extends over 11 amino acids.

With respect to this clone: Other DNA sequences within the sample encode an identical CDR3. CDR3 sequence: CASSLEPRADEQFF. CDR3 nucleotides: TGTGCCAGCAGCTTAGAGCCCCGGGCGGATGAGCAGTTCTTC. This chain connects TRBV13 to TRBJ2-1; D unresolved. The CDR3 totals 14 residues. Trimming stripped 1 base from V and 8 bases from J, with 12 bases between. Germline V gene data show CDR1 as PRHDT and CDR2 as FYEKMQ (reference sequence).

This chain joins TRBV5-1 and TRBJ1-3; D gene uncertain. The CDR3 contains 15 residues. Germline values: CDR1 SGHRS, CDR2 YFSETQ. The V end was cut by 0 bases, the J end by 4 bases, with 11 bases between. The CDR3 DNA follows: TGCGCCAGCAGCTTGGCCGCGGCTTCGGGAAACACCATATATTTT. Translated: CASSLAAASGNTIYF.

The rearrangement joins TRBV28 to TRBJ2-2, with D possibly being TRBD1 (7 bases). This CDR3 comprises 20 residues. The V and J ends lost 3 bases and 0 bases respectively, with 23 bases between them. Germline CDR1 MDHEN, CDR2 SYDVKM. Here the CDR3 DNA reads TGTGCCAGCAGTTTCAATCCCCGGGAGCTAGGACAGGCGAACACCGGGGAGCTGTTTTTT. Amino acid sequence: CASSFNPRELGQANTGELFF.

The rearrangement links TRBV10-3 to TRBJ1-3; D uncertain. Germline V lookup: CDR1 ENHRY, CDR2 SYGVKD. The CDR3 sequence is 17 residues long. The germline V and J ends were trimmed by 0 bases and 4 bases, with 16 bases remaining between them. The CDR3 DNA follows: TGTGCCATCAGTGAGTCAGTCTTTGAGGGCCGCGGAAACACCATATATTTT. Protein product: CAISESVFEGRGNTIYF.

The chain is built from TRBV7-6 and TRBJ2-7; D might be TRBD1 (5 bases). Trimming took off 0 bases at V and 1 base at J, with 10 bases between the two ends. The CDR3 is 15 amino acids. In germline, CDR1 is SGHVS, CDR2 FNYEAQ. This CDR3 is CASSLASGKSYEQYF. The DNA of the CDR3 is TGTGCCAGCAGCTTAGCGTCAGGGAAGTCCTACGAGCAGTACTTC.

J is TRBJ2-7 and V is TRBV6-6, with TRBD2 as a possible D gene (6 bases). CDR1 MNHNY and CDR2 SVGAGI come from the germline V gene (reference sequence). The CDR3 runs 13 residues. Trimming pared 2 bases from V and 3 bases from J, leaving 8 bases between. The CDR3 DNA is TGTGCCAGCAGTTACACTAGCAGCTACGAGCAGTACTTC. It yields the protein CASSYTSSYEQYF.

The DNA of the CDR3 is TGTGCCAGCAGCCGGCCCGAGGCCGGGGAGCTGTTTTTT. Translation gives CASSRPEAGELFF. V usage is TRBV7-9 and J usage is TRBJ2-2; D remains ambiguous. This CDR3 region has 13 residues. V was clipped by 5 bases and J by 6 bases, with 10 bases between them. Germline V gene data show CDR1 as SEHNR and CDR2 as FQNEAQ (reference sequence).

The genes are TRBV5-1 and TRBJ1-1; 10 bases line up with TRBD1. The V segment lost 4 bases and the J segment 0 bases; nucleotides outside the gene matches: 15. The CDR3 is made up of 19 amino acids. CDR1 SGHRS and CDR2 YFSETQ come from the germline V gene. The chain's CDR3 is CASSPGQGRRTHMNTEAFF. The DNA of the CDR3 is TGCGCCAGCAGCCCGGGACAGGGGCGGAGGACTCACATGAACACTGAAGCTTTCTTT.

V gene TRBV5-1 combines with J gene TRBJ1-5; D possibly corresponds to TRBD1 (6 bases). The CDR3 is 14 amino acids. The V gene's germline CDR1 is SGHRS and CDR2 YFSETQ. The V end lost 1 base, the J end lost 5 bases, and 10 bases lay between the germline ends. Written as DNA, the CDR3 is TGCGCCAGCAGCTTGCAGCCAGGGGATCAGCCCCAGCATTTT. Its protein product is CASSLQPGDQPQHF.

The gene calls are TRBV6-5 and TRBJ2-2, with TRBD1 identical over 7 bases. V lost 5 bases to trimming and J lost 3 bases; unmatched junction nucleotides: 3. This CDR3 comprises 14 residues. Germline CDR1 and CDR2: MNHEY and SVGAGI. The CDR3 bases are TGTGCCAGCAGTAGACAGGGCGACACCGGGGAGCTGTTTTTT. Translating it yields CASSRQGDTGELFF.

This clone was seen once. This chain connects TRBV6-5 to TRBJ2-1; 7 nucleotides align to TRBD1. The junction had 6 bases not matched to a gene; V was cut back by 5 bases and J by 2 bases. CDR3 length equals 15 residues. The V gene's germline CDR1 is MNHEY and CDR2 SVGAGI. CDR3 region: CASSPWTGTYNEQFF. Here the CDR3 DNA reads TGTGCCAGCAGTCCCTGGACAGGTACCTACAATGAGCAGTTCTTC.